Following are 29 T cell receptor beta chains from one sample sequenced in a study of human T cells and chemical hapten exposure (dated by TCRdb to the early 2020s). Unfractionated whole blood was collected in Tempus Blood RNA tubes, and total RNA was extracted from that blood. The method behind the library was 5' RACE. TCRdb lists the instrument as Illumina MiSeq. In TCRdb, the public reads were trimmed at Q25 with fastp and aligned with MiXCR, with productive beta chains retained. Every distinct CDR3 protein forms one entry, paired with its most common genes and DNA. Recorded for this sample are under 150,000 distinct CDR3 sequences; 15% to 20% of them occurred a single time. The top ten constitute around 3% of the sample. Receptors originate from a human donor in good health.

This chain uses TRBV28 with TRBJ2-5; tentatively, D is TRBD2 (5 bases). This CDR3 has 11 amino acids. Germline V gives CDR1 MDHEN, CDR2 SYDVKM. V dropped 5 bases and J dropped 7 bases, with 8 bases sitting between them. The CDR3: CASSASGTQYF. Written as DNA, the CDR3 is TGTGCCAGCAGTGCCAGCGGGACCCAGTACTTC.

This chain uses TRBV10-3 with TRBJ2-3; 9 bases agree with TRBD2. The length of the CDR3 is 20 residues. Germline-derived CDR1 and CDR2 are ENHRY and SYGVKD. V lost 0 bases, J lost 5 bases, and 18 bases stayed unmatched. The CDR3 DNA is TGTGCCATCAGTGAGTCAAGGAGACTAGCGGTACCTCCAGGAGTAGATACGCAGTATTTT. Protein sequence: CAISESRRLAVPPGVDTQYF.

This chain's CDR3 is CSATTPGLSGYEQYF. The CDR3 nucleotides read TGCAGTGCCACCACCCCGGGACTTAGCGGGTACGAGCAGTACTTC. This chain links TRBV20-1 with TRBJ2-7; 7 bases align to TRBD2. Trimming at V came to 6 bases and at J to 4 bases, leaving 15 bases not matched to a gene. The germline gives CDR1 DFQATT, CDR2 SNEGSKA (reference sequence). This CDR3 is built from 15 residues.

This clonotype was seen more than once but under ten times. J is TRBJ2-1 and V is TRBV12-3 or TRBV12-4; TRBD1 agrees at 12 bases. The CDR3 has 15 residues. The V gene end was trimmed by 7 bases and the J gene end by 6 bases; junction bases not matched to a gene: 7. The CDR3 DNA sequence: TGTGCCAGCATTCAAGGGGGACAGGGGGCCAATGAGCAGTTCTTC. This gives the protein CASIQGGQGANEQFF.

In its sample, this clonotype was seen a few times. The chain combines TRBV20-1 with TRBJ2-3; TRBD2 aligns across 9 bases. Germline loops: CDR1 DFQATT, CDR2 SNEGSKA (reference sequence). The CDR3 covers 14 residues. Unmatched junction bases numbered 4, after V lost 4 bases and J lost 2 bases. The CDR3: CSATASGTTDTQYF. The CDR3 DNA reads TGCAGTGCTACAGCTAGCGGGACCACAGATACGCAGTATTTT.

This clonotype was detected a few times. The CDR3 DNA sequence: TGTGCCAGCAGTCAGCTAGCGGGATCAGAGACCCAGTACTTC. Translation: CASSQLAGSETQYF. The chain employs TRBV12-3 or TRBV12-4 and TRBJ2-5, with 9 positions matching TRBD2. V gave up 5 bases and J gave up 4 bases; unmatched junction bases: 5. This CDR3 contains 14 residues.

V is TRBV5-1 and J is TRBJ2-5, with 11 bases lining up with TRBD1. Looked up from germline, CDR1 is SGHRS and CDR2 is YFSETQ. The CDR3 is 16 amino acids. The V and J ends lost 5 bases and 4 bases, in that order; junction bases with no gene match: 10. Written as DNA, the CDR3 is TGCGCCAGCAGTAGGACAGGGGGCGAGGTGCCAGAGACCCAGTACTTC. Its protein is CASSRTGGEVPETQYF.

The chain uses TRBV7-2 and TRBJ2-1, with D unclear. Germline V gene sequence: CDR1 SGHTA, CDR2 FQGNSA. V lost 0 bases, J lost 3 bases, and 6 bases lay in between. The CDR3 has 14 residues. CDR3 region: CASSLAPDYNEQFF. The CDR3 coding sequence is TGTGCCAGCAGCTTAGCGCCGGACTACAATGAGCAGTTCTTC.

V and J are TRBV5-1 and TRBJ1-1; D call uncertain. CDR1 and CDR2 from the germline V gene are SGHRS and YFSETQ. The CDR3 length is 14 residues. With 4 bases removed from V and 0 bases from J, the gap between germline ends came to 10 bases. CDR3 bases: TGCGCCAGCAGCATGGCACGGATGAACACTGAAGCTTTCTTT. It is translated as CASSMARMNTEAFF.

The sample holds a few counts of this clonotype. This chain connects TRBV6-1 to TRBJ2-7; no clear D gene. Germline CDR1 reads MNHNS; CDR2 reads SASEGT. With 7 bases removed from V and 2 bases from J, the gap between germline ends came to 6 bases. This CDR3 comprises 11 residues. Written as DNA, the CDR3 is TGTGCCAGCAATCAGGCCTACGAGCAGTACTTC. Its protein is CASNQAYEQYF.

This clonotype was seen a handful of times. The genes are TRBV7-9 and TRBJ2-2; 8 positions match TRBD2. Losses at the gene ends were 5 bases for V and 1 base for J; bases not matched to a gene: 6. In germline, CDR1 is SEHNR, CDR2 FQNEAQ (reference sequence). This CDR3 has 16 residues. For the CDR3, the DNA is TGTGCCAGCAGCCGACGGACTAGCTTGAACACCGGGGAGCTGTTTTTT. This gives the protein CASSRRTSLNTGELFF.

A few counts support this clonotype. This rearrangement joins TRBV5-4 to TRBJ2-5; D might be TRBD2 (5 bases). CDR3 length: 14 residues. Germline V gene lookup returns CDR1 SGHNT and CDR2 YYREEE (reference sequence). Trimming took 0 bases from V and 7 from J, leaving 13 bases between them. CDR3 sequence reads: CASSLALAWGTQYF. The CDR3 bases are TGTGCCAGCAGCTTGGCCCTAGCCTGGGGGACCCAGTACTTC.

There are many counts of this clonotype. At one end, the junction sequence differs from germline, possibly due to a read error. This chain connects TRBV3-1 to TRBJ2-3; weak D call: TRBD1 (5 bases). The CDR3 spans 12 residues. Germline V CDR1 and CDR2: LGHDT, YNNKEL (reference sequence). CDR3 protein: CASSQETATQYF. Here the CDR3 DNA reads TGTGCCAGCAGCCAAGAGACAGCTACGCAGTATTTT.

This clonotype was picked up a small number of times. The chain joins TRBV20-1 to TRBJ2-3; the match to TRBD2 covers 11 bases. Losses at the gene ends were 6 bases for V and 0 bases for J; bases not matched to a gene: 5. Per germline, CDR1 DFQATT and CDR2 SNEGSKA (reference sequence). The CDR3 length is 15 residues. As DNA, the CDR3 is TGCAGTGCCGAGGGACTAGCGGTTAGCACAGATACGCAGTATTTT. It specifies CSAEGLAVSTDTQYF.

This clonotype was seen a handful of times. The V call is TRBV6-5, the J call TRBJ1-1; unclear D gene. CDR1 is MNHEY and CDR2 is SVGAGI in the germline V gene. Trimming left V 6 bases short and J 8 bases short, with 10 bases between. This CDR3 is built from 11 residues. The CDR3 spells CASSPPPEAFF. CDR3 DNA: TGTGCCAGCAGCCCCCCTCCCGAAGCTTTCTTT.

This clonotype was detected a few times. V usage is TRBV18 and J usage is TRBJ2-7; D not certain. V dropped 3 bases and J dropped 0 bases, with 15 bases sitting between them. CDR1 KGHSH and CDR2 LQKENI come from the germline V gene. CDR3 length: 16 amino acids. CDR3 DNA: TGTGCCAGCTCACCGTATCAAACGTCGAGCTCCTACGAGCAGTACTTC. This gives the protein CASSPYQTSSSYEQYF.

This clonotype was recorded a few times. DNA of the CDR3: TGTGCCAGCAGCTCGGGGGTTTATAATGAAAAACTGTTTTTT. Amino acid sequence: CASSSGVYNEKLFF. The chain has TRBV12-3 or TRBV12-4 and TRBJ1-4; tentatively, D is TRBD1 (5 bases). The CDR3 extends over 14 amino acids. The germline V and J ends were trimmed by 6 bases and 4 bases, with 12 bases remaining between them.

This clonotype was counted only a few times. V is TRBV5-4 and J is TRBJ2-5; TRBD2 aligns across 7 bases. Germline assignment: CDR1 SGHNT and CDR2 YYREEE (reference sequence). The CDR3 has 14 residues. V was clipped by 3 bases and J by 0 bases; unmatched bases: 2. CDR3 loop: CASSSGGYQETQYF. Written as DNA, the CDR3 is TGTGCCAGCAGCTCCGGGGGGTACCAAGAGACCCAGTACTTC.

This clonotype was detected only a few times. The V call is TRBV29-1, the J call TRBJ2-7; 7 bases match TRBD2. The V and J ends lost 5 bases and 4 bases, in that order; junction bases with no gene match: 5. The germline V gene encodes CDR1 SQVTM and CDR2 ANQGSEA. The CDR3 runs 12 residues. CDR3 sequence reads: CSVRTSSYEQYF. Written as DNA, the CDR3 is TGCAGCGTTCGGACTAGTTCGTACGAGCAGTACTTC.

The rearrangement links TRBV3-1 to TRBJ2-1, with D perhaps assigned TRBD1 or TRBD2 (5 bases each). Trimming stripped 5 bases from V and 9 bases from J, with 14 bases between. This CDR3 contains 13 residues. Germline CDR1 and CDR2: LGHDT and YNNKEL (reference sequence). The CDR3 DNA sequence: TGTGCCAGCAGCTCTACGTGGGACGGTGAGCAGTTCTTC. As protein: CASSSTWDGEQFF.

The genes are TRBV11-2 and TRBJ1-5; D gene uncertain. The ends were cut back, 0 bases at V and 10 bases at J, with 10 bases in the middle. The CDR3 is 13 amino acids. The germline CDR1 and CDR2 sequences are SGHAT and FQNNGV. This chain's CDR3 is CASSLERSSPQHF. As DNA, the CDR3 is TGTGCCAGCAGCTTAGAGAGATCATCCCCCCAGCATTTT.

This clonotype has just a few counts. The chain combines TRBV6-6 with TRBJ1-1, with TRBD1 matching over 11 bases. Trimming removed 2 bases from V and 1 base from J; junction bases left unmatched: 6. Germline CDR1 and CDR2: MNHNY and SVGAGI (reference sequence). This CDR3 is built from 17 residues. This CDR3 is CASSYGRTGGANTEAFF. CDR3 DNA sequence: TGTGCCAGCAGTTACGGACGGACAGGGGGCGCGAACACTGAAGCTTTCTTT.

The chain combines TRBV5-1 with TRBJ1-5, with 8 positions matching TRBD1. The CDR3 consists of 13 residues. Germline CDR1 and CDR2: SGHRS and YFSETQ. Germline trimming cut 3 bases from V and 5 bases from J; bases unmatched to any gene: 1. The CDR3 here is CASSWGQDQPQHF. In DNA, the CDR3 is TGCGCCAGCAGCTGGGGACAGGATCAGCCCCAGCATTTT.

The rearrangement links TRBV6-1 to TRBJ1-3; D perhaps matches TRBD1 (5 bases). The CDR3 loop spans 11 amino acids. Per the germline V gene, CDR1 is MNHNS and CDR2 is SASEGT. The V gene lost 7 bases and the J gene lost 8 bases, with 9 bases spanning the gap. As DNA, the CDR3 is TGTGCCAGCAACGTGGGGCACACCATATATTTT. Translation: CASNVGHTIYF.

This clonotype was detected only a few times. The J gene is TRBJ2-1, the V gene TRBV4-1; perhaps TRBD2 as D (8 bases). The germline CDR1 and CDR2 sequences are MGHRA and YSYEKL. The CDR3 runs 16 residues. V was pared by 10 bases and J by 7 bases, with 26 bases between. The chain's CDR3 is CATRQGIAGRGNEQFF. CDR3 sequence (DNA): TGCGCCACCCGACAGGGAATAGCGGGAAGGGGAAATGAGCAGTTCTTC.

This clonotype was seen a handful of times. The V and J genes are TRBV10-3 and TRBJ1-1, with 8 bases identical to TRBD1. V dropped 6 bases and J dropped 6; count of bases not matched to a gene: 12. CDR3 length: 15 amino acids. CDR1 ENHRY and CDR2 SYGVKD come from the germline V gene. The CDR3 sequence is CAIRSMGTGPSEAFF. As DNA, the CDR3 is TGTGCCATCAGGTCGATGGGGACAGGTCCTTCTGAAGCTTTCTTT.

Only a few counts were recorded for this clonotype. Written as DNA, the CDR3 is TGTGCCAGCAGTTTGATTACGGGGGTAACCAGTCAGCCCCAGCATTTT. It encodes CASSLITGVTSQPQHF. The rearrangement links TRBV28 to TRBJ1-5; D may be TRBD1 (5 bases). CDR1 and CDR2 (germline): MDHEN, SYDVKM. This CDR3 is 16 amino acids long. The V end was cut by 3 bases, the J end by 6 bases, with 18 bases between. The full variable domain, with the rest looked up from reference TRBV28 and TRBJ1-5, is DVKVTQSSRYLVKRTGEKVFLECVQDMDHENMFWYRQDPGLGLRLIYFSYDVKMKEKGDIPEGYSVSREKKERFSLILESASTNQTSMYLCASSLITGVTSQPQHFGDGTRLSIL.

There are a few counts of this clonotype. The chain is built from TRBV20-1 and TRBJ2-3, with 15 bases identical to TRBD2. V gave up 3 bases and J gave up 0 bases; unmatched junction bases: 13. The CDR3 runs 20 residues. Germline CDR1 DFQATT, CDR2 SNEGSKA (reference sequence). Here the CDR3 reads CSARGLGLAGGATSTDTQYF. In DNA, the CDR3 is TGCAGTGCTAGGGGATTGGGACTAGCGGGAGGCGCAACTAGCACAGATACGCAGTATTTT.

The chain is built from TRBV18 and TRBJ1-5; no clear D gene. This CDR3 spans 15 amino acids. V lost 1 base to trimming and J lost 0 bases, with 7 bases between them. Germline CDR1 is KGHSH and CDR2 is LQKENI. The CDR3, as DNA: TGTGCCAGCTCACCACTTGGGAATAGCAATCAGCCCCAGCATTTT. Amino acid sequence: CASSPLGNSNQPQHF.